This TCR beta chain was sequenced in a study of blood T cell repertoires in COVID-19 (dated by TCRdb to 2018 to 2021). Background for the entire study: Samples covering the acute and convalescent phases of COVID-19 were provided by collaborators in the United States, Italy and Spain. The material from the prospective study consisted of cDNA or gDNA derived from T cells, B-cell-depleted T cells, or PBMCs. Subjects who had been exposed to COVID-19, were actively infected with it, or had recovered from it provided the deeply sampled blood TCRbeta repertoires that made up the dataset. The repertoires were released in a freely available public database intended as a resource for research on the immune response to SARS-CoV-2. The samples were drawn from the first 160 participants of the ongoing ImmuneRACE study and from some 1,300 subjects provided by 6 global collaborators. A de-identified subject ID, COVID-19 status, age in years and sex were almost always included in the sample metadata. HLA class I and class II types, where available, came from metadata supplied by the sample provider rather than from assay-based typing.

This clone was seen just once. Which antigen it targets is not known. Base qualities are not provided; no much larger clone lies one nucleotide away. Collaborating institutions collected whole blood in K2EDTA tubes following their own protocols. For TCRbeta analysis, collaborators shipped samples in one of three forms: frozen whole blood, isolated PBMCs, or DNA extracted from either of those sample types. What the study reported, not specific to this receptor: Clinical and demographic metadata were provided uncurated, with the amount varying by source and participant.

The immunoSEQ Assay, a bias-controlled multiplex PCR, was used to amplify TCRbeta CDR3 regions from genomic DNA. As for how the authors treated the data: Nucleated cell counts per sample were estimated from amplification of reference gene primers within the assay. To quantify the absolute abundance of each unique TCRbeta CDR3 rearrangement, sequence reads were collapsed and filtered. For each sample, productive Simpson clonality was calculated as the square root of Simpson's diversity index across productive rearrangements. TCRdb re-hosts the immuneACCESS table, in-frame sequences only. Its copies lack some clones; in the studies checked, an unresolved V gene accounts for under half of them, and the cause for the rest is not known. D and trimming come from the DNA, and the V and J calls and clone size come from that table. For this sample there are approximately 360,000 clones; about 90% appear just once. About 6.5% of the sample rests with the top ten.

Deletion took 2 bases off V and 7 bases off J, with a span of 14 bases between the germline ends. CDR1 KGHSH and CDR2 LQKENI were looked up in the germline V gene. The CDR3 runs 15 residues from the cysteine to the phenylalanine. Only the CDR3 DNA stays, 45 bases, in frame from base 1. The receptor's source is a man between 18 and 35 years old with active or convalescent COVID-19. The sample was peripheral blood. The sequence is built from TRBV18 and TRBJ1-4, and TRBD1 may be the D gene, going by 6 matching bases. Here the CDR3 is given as CASSPKDSLGEKLFF. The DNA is TGTGCCAGCTCACCAAAGGACAGCTTGGGTGAAAAACTGTTTTTT.